This T cell receptor beta chain was sequenced in a study of blood T cell repertoires in COVID-19. CDR3 size: 15 residues. The germline V gene has CDR1 SGHTA and CDR2 FQGNSA. V was shortened by 1 base and J by 6 bases, with 16 bases between the two germline ends. Repertoires were generated with immunoSEQ multiplex PCR, while TCRdb's copy carries only in-frame clones and drops some. The table lists over 100,000 clones, about 85% of them singletons. Source material: peripheral blood. The rearrangement uses TRBV7-2 and TRBJ2-7; TRBD2 might be the D (6 bases). The TCR originated in a man in his forties or fifties with acute or convalescent COVID-19. For the CDR3, the DNA is TGTGCCAGCAGCTTAGGGGGAGGAGGGAGGAGCGAGCAGTACTTC. Translating gives CASSLGGGGRSEQYF.